The present T cell receptor beta chain was sequenced within a study of blood T cell repertoires in COVID-19. On the study more broadly: PBMCs, B-cell-depleted T cells, or T cells provided the cDNA or gDNA that made up the material.

In the study's own analysis: Using reference gene primer amplification, nucleated cell counts were estimated. Measured with immunoSEQ multiplex PCR; TCRdb has only the in-frame clones, and not every one. V, J and clone size are taken as reported in that table, and D and trimming were inferred from the DNA itself. This sample has a few hundred thousand clones, with around 82% found just once. In Seattle, patients joined the study during active infection and were tracked longitudinally. V was shortened by 6 bases and J by 3 bases, with 12 bases between the two germline ends. Per the germline V gene, CDR1 is MNHEY and CDR2 is SVGAGI. The CDR3 contains 14 residues.

J is TRBJ2-1 and V is TRBV6-5; D remains unclear. What was sequenced was peripheral blood. The source of this sequence is a person aged 65 to 85 with COVID-19, enrolled during active disease. Here the CDR3 reads CASSSRALYNEQFF. Here the CDR3 DNA reads TGTGCCAGCAGCTCCCGAGCTCTCTACAATGAGCAGTTCTTC.